This TCR beta chain was recorded in a study of shared clonotypes between healthy human individuals. Assay used: immunoSEQ multiplex PCR; TCRdb lists only in-frame clones, some missing. Here the sample spans over a million clones, more than 75% being singletons. Trimming removed 5 bases at V and 0 bases at J, with 14 bases between. The CDR3 loop spans 15 amino acids. Germline V gene data show CDR1 as MNHEY and CDR2 as SVGAGI. Sequencing was carried out using memory CD4+ T cells from PBMCs. Sample subset: CD45RA-negative fraction. This chain links TRBV6-5 with TRBJ2-7; weak D call: TRBD1 (6 bases). The TCR was taken from a man in his late teens or twenties in good health. Some clones in this sample may be carry-over from other donors' samples. CDR3 amino acids: CASSRTAVSSYEQYF. The CDR3, as DNA: TGTGCCAGCAGTCGGACAGCCGTGAGCTCCTACGAGCAGTACTTC.